A selection of T cell receptor beta chains follows, all from one sample in a study of cytomegalovirus exposure and HLA in healthy donors. Some clones are missing from TCRdb's copy, which holds only in-frame ones; the method was immunoSEQ multiplex PCR. Among about 130,000 clones, about 80% were seen once, and the ten largest hold over 3%. The sequencing input was PBMCs. All receptors derive from a woman aged 40-49 years in good health and CMV-seropositive. Each CDR3 is given with its conserved first and last residue. The D gene is left open where the match is weak. Some rows mark clone size as missing; the rest say once, few, many or name a class of expanded clone.

. TRBJ1-4 16 TRBD1 TRBV7-9 TGTGCCAGCAGCCGCGGGACAGCTGCAACTAATGAAAAACTGTTTTTT CASSRGTAATNEKLFF
once TRBJ1-1 13 . TRBV28 TGTGCCAGCAGTTCGGGGTGGGGAACTGAAGCTTTCTTT CASSSGWGTEAFF
. TRBJ2-5 16 . TRBV6-6 TGTGCCAGCAGTTTAGGGGATTGGTACTACCAAGAGACCCAGTACTTC CASSLGDWYYQETQYF
. TRBJ1-2 18 . TRBV9 TGTGCCAGCAGCTTCCAGACAGTCTCCATGAATCTTAACTATGGCTACACCTTC CASSFQTVSMNLNYGYTF
. TRBJ2-1 15 TRBD2 TRBV2 TGTGCCAGCAGTGAGATGGGACTAGGTTTTGGTGAGCAGTTCTTC CASSEMGLGFGEQFF
once TRBJ2-1 14 . TRBV7-6 TGTGCCAGCAGCTTAGGAGCGATCCCTTCTGAGCAGTTCTTC CASSLGAIPSEQFF
. TRBJ2-2 13 . TRBV27 TGTGCCAGCAGTTTCCCCGGGACCGGGGAGCTGTTTTTT CASSFPGTGELFF
. TRBJ2-5 15 . TRBV5-6 TGTGCCAGCAGCTTGCGTAGCGGTTATAAAGAGACCCAGTACTTC CASSLRSGYKETQYF
. TRBJ2-1 15 TRBD1 TRBV27 TGTGCCAGCAGTTCCTGGACAGGGAATAACAATGAGCAGTTCTTC CASSSWTGNNNEQFF
once TRBJ1-4 14 . TRBV10-3 TGTGCCATCAGTGAGAATTGGGGCACGGCCTGGCTGTTTTTT CAISENWGTAWLFF
. TRBJ2-5 16 . TRBV7-9 TGTGCCAGCAGCAGATGGACTACCAGCCTCCAAGAGACCCAGTACTTC CASSRWTTSLQETQYF
. TRBJ2-2 16 . TRBV9 TGTGCCAGCAGCCCTCAAGGGGCGGGGTTCACCGGGGAGCTGTTTTTT CASSPQGAGFTGELFF
. TRBJ2-3 16 . TRBV9 TGTGCCAGCAGCGTAGCCAGCGGGCGTAGCACAGATACGCAGTATTTT CASSVASGRSTDTQYF
. TRBJ1-4 13 . TRBV2 TGTGCCAGCTTCAGGGGATCTAATGAAAAACTGTTTTTT CASFRGSNEKLFF
. TRBJ1-1 15 . TRBV7-6 TGTGCCAGCAGCCTTCAAACCATAGGAGACACTGAAGCTTTCTTT CASSLQTIGDTEAFF
. TRBJ1-1 15 . TRBV5-5 TGTGCCAGCAGCTGGGGGCCGGGGCTGGACACTGAAGCTTTCTTT CASSWGPGLDTEAFF
. TRBJ2-1 14 TRBD2 TRBV11-2 TGTGCCAGCACTGGACTAGCGGGAGGCAATGAGCAGTTCTTC CASTGLAGGNEQFF